This TCR beta chain derives from a study of shared clonotypes between healthy human individuals. Background on the study: Each donor's CD4 naive and CD4 memory cells filled three plates apiece, CD8 naive two, and CD8 memory one.

Deep level was the assay's run setting. The repertoire was sequenced with immunoSEQ multiplex PCR; TCRdb's copy has only in-frame clones and lacks some. This sample has 850,000 to 1,200,000 clones, with about 80% found just once. Study-wide results and caveats: Four donors had roughly 5.2% of their naive CD4 clonotypes in common.

Concerning this clone itself: Its target is unknown.

Germline CDR1 is LNHDA and CDR2 is SQIVND (reference sequence). Trimming took off 2 bases at V and 0 bases at J, with 17 bases between the two ends. This CDR3 is built from 18 residues. Healthy HIV-negative adults without recent acute infections or vaccinations served as donors. The TCR sequence derives from a man aged 18 to 29 in good health. The chain has TRBV19 and TRBJ1-5, with D possibly being TRBD1 (5 bases). Material for sequencing was memory CD4+ T cells sorted from blood. Documented subset: CD45RA-negative fraction. The CDR3 protein is CASSIYLSRAGSNQPQHF. The CDR3 bases are TGTGCCAGTAGTATATATTTGTCCAGGGCCGGTAGCAATCAGCCCCAGCATTTT.